This TCR beta chain was obtained from a study of blood T cell repertoires in COVID-19. About the study: Samples representing acute and convalescent COVID-19 were sourced from the United States, Italy and Spain. PBMCs, B-cell-depleted T cells, or T cells were the source of the cDNA or gDNA that made up the material.

All recovered Cohort 3 donors got two negative PCRs, got clearance, or saw symptom resolution. Measured with immunoSEQ multiplex PCR; TCRdb has only the in-frame clones, and not every one. The sample carries hundreds of thousands of clones, roughly 88% recorded once. The CDR3 spans 16 residues. Germline V gives CDR1 SEHNR, CDR2 FQNEAQ (reference sequence). J gave up 2 bases and V 5 bases, and 9 bases lay outside the gene matches. V is TRBV7-9 and J is TRBJ1-3, with TRBD1 matching 7 bases. The source is a woman aged 25-40 years who had recovered from COVID-19. The specimen sequenced was PBMCs or T cells enriched from blood (not recorded which). The DNA of the CDR3 is TGTGCCAGCAGCCCCACCGGAGGGGGCCCTGGAAACACCATATATTTT. It specifies CASSPTGGGPGNTIYF.